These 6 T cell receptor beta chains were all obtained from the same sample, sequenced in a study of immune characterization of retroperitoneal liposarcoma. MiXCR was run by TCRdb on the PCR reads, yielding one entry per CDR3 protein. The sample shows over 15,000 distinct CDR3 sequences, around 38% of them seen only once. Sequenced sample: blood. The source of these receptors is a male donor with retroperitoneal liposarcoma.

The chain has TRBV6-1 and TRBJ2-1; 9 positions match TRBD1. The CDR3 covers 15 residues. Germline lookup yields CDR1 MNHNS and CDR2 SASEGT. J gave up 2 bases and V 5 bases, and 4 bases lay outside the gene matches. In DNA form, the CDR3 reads TGTGCCAGCAGTTTTACAGGGGGCGCCTACAATGAGCAGTTCTTC. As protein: CASSFTGGAYNEQFF.

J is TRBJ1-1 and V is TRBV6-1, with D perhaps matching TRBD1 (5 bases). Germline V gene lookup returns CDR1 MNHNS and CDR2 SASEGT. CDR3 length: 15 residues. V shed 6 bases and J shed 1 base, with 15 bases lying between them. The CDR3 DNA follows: TGTGCCAGCAGCCTCAGGGCAGGAGGGAACACTGAAGCTTTCTTT. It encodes CASSLRAGGNTEAFF.

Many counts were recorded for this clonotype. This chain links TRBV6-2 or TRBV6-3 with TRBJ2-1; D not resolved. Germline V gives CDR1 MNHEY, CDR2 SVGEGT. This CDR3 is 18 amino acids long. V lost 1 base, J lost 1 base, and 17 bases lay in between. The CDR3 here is CASSYYADLPGSYNEQFF. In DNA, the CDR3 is TGTGCCAGCAGTTACTACGCTGACCTCCCCGGGTCCTACAATGAGCAGTTCTTC.

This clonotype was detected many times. CDR3 protein: CASSGRDRKGTGELFF. CDR3 coding DNA: TGTGCCAGCAGCGGCCGGGACAGGAAGGGCACCGGGGAGCTGTTTTTT. The chain carries TRBV11-3 and TRBJ2-2; the match to TRBD1 covers 8 bases. The CDR3 totals 16 residues. Per the germline V gene, CDR1 is SGHNT and CDR2 is YENEEA. J gave up 4 bases and V 5 bases, and 9 bases lay outside the gene matches.

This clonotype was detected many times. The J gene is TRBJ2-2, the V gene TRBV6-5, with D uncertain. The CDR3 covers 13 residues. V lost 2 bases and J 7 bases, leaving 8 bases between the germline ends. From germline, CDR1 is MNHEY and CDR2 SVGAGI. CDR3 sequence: CASSYVQYGELFF. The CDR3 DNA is TGTGCCAGCAGTTACGTCCAGTACGGGGAGCTGTTTTTT.

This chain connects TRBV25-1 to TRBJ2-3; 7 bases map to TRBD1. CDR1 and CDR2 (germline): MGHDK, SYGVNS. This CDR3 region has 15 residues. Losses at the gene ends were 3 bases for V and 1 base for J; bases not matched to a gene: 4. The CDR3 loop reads CASSETGLRTDTQYF. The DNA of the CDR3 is TGTGCCAGCAGTGAGACAGGGCTTCGCACAGATACGCAGTATTTT.